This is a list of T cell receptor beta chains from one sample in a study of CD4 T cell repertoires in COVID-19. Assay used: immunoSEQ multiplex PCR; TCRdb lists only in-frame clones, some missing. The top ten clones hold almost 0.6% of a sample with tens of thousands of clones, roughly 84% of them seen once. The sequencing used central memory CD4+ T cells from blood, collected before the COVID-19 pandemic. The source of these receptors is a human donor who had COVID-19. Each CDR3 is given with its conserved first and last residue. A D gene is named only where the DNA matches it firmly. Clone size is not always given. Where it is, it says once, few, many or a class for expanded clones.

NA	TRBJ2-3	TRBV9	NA	TGTGCCAGCAGCGCTGGGCAGGCGTTTGCGCAGTATTTT	CASSAGQAFAQYF
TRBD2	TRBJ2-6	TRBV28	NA	TGTGCCAGCAGGGAGACTAGCGGCTCTGGGGCCAACGTCCTGACTTTC	CASRETSGSGANVLTF
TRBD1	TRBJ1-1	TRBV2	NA	TGTGCCAGCAGGTACAGGGGGCTAAACACTGAAGCTTTCTTT	CASRYRGLNTEAFF
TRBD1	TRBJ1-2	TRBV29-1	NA	TGCAGCGTTGAGACAGGGGGCCTCTATGGCTACACCTTC	CSVETGGLYGYTF
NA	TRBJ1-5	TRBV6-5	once	TGTGCCAGCAGTTATGATGGACAGTTCAATCAGCCCCAGCATTTT	CASSYDGQFNQPQHF
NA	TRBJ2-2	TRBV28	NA	TGTGCCAGCTACACAGGGTTCGGGACCGGGGAGCTGTTTTTT	CASYTGFGTGELFF
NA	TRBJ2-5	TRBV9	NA	TGTGCCAGCAGCGCCCAACAAGAGACCCAGTACTTC	CASSAQQETQYF
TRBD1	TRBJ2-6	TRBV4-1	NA	TGCGCCAGCAGCCAAGAAGGGACAGGGGCGGGCGGGGCCAACGTCCTGACTTTC	CASSQEGTGAGGANVLTF
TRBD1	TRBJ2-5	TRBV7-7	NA	TGTGCCAGCAGCTTAGCGGGGACAGGGAGGGAGACCCAGTACTTC	CASSLAGTGRETQYF
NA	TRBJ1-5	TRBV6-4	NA	TGTGCCAGCAGTGACCTGACTTCCCTTGAGCCCCAGCATTTT	CASSDLTSLEPQHF
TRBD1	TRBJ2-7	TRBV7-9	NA	TGTGCCAGCAGCTTAGCAGGGACAGGGCCCGAGCAGTACTTC	CASSLAGTGPEQYF